The rows below give T cell receptor beta chains drawn from one sample of a study of shared clonotypes between healthy human individuals. Generated by immunoSEQ multiplex PCR, the TCRdb table keeps only in-frame clones and is missing some. This repertoire shows about a million clones, about three quarters found once; its top ten account for over 1.3%. Sequencing was carried out using memory CD4+ T cells sorted from blood. The receptors shown here come from a young man in good health. CDR3s include the opening cysteine and the closing phenylalanine or tryptophan. The D gene is left open where the match is weak. For some rows the clone size is stated as once, few or many, or as a class when expanded; others skip it.

j_call cdr3_length d_call v_call clone_size cdr3_nt cdr3_aa
TRBJ1-3 13 NA TRBV5-1 NA TGCGCCAGCAGATCGGACACTGGAAACACCATATATTTT CASRSDTGNTIYF
TRBJ2-3 18 TRBD2 TRBV28 NA TGTGCCAGCAGCCGACCGGGACTAGCGTATTCTAGCACAGATACGCAGTATTTT CASSRPGLAYSSTDTQYF
TRBJ1-1 13 NA TRBV25-1 few TGTGCCAGTCGCCGGGCCAAAGACGCTGAAGCTTTCTTT CASRRAKDAEAFF
TRBJ2-5 15 TRBD2 TRBV5-4 NA TGTGCCAGCAGCCCGGCGACTAGCGGTCAAGAGACCCAGTACTTC CASSPATSGQETQYF
TRBJ2-7 14 TRBD1 TRBV18 NA TGTGCCAGCTCACCCATCCAGGGGGCCTACGAGCAGTACTTC CASSPIQGAYEQYF
TRBJ1-6 15 TRBD1 TRBV5-1 NA TGCGCCAGCAGCCCCGGACAGGGCCCTAATTCACCCCTCCACTTT CASSPGQGPNSPLHF
TRBJ1-2 15 NA TRBV14 NA TGTGCCAGCAGCCAGTCCCACGGGGGTGATTATGGCTACACCTTC CASSQSHGGDYGYTF
TRBJ1-5 14 NA TRBV7-2 NA TGTGCCAGCAGCTCCCAGCTGAGCAATCAGCCCCAGCATTTT CASSSQLSNQPQHF
TRBJ1-5 16 TRBD1 TRBV19 NA TGTGCCAGTAGTATTTCAGGACAGGGGGCCTCTCAGCCCCAGCATTTT CASSISGQGASQPQHF
TRBJ1-1 17 TRBD1 TRBV13 NA TGTGCCAGCAGGGAGCTCGGGAGACAGGGGGTGAACACTGAAGCTTTCTTT CASRELGRQGVNTEAFF
TRBJ2-4 15 TRBD1 TRBV9 NA TGTGCCAGCAGTAATACCGGTACAGGGGTGAACATTCAGTACTTC CASSNTGTGVNIQYF
TRBJ1-4 15 NA TRBV11-2 many TGTGCCAGCAGATTAGAGGGCAGAGATAATGAAAAACTGTTTTTT CASRLEGRDNEKLFF
TRBJ2-5 12 NA TRBV7-9 NA TGTGCCAGCAGTCGAACAGGAGAGACCCAGTACTTC CASSRTGETQYF
TRBJ1-2 15 TRBD1 TRBV5-1 NA TGCGCCAGCAACCGGGACAGCTTCGTTAACTATGGCTACACCTTC CASNRDSFVNYGYTF
TRBJ1-2 12 NA TRBV30 NA TGTGCCTGGAAACAGGACAACTATGGCTACACCTTC CAWKQDNYGYTF